A selection of T cell receptor beta chains follows, all from one sample in a study of T cells after yellow fever vaccination. TCRdb reanalysed the 5' RACE reads using MiXCR and keeps one entry per CDR3 protein. Of 100,000 to 150,000 distinct CDR3 sequences detected, approximately 9% appear once; the ten largest clones hold 40%. Sequenced here: CD8+ T cells sorted from PBMCs, sampled on the day of the yellow fever booster vaccination. The source of these receptors is a man aged 18-30 years who received the YFV17D yellow fever vaccine. Both conserved end residues are part of each CDR3. Fields, in order: V gene, D gene, clone size, J gene, CDR3 DNA, CDR3 protein. A D gene is named only where the DNA matches it firmly. Size tells how often a clone was seen (once, few, many) or the class of an expanded clone, and some rows leave it out.

TRBV7-3	TRBD1	many	TRBJ2-1	TGTGCCAGCAGCTTAACATCAGGGGGACCCTACAATGAGCAGTTCTTC	CASSLTSGGPYNEQFF
TRBV4-1	TRBD1	NA	TRBJ1-4	TGCGCCAGCAGCCAAGTGGGGTATGGGACAGGGGAGGAAAAACTGTTTTTT	CASSQVGYGTGEEKLFF
TRBV11-2	NA	NA	TRBJ2-6	TGTGCCAGCAGCTCCGATCCCTCTGGGGCCAACGTCCTGACTTTC	CASSSDPSGANVLTF
TRBV7-9	NA	few	TRBJ2-5	TGTGCCAGCAGACCTACAGGGTTGGGAGAGACCCAGTACTTC	CASRPTGLGETQYF
TRBV12-3/TRBV12-4	NA	NA	TRBJ1-6	TGTGCCAGCAGTTCGAGGGGGGTAGCACCCCTCCACTTT	CASSSRGVAPLHF
TRBV4-1	TRBD2	NA	TRBJ2-2	TGCGCCAGCAGCCATCGGGGGGATGGCGGGGTGCTGTTTTTT	CASSHRGDGGVLFF
TRBV4-3	NA	many	TRBJ2-5	TGCGCCAGCGCCCAAACCATGGGGGCCGACCAAGAGACCCAGTACTTC	CASAQTMGADQETQYF
TRBV11-2	TRBD2	few	TRBJ2-1	TGTGCCAGCAGCTCACTTGAAAGCGGGGGAAGCTCCTACAATGAGCAGTTCTTC	CASSSLESGGSSYNEQFF
TRBV7-9	TRBD2	NA	TRBJ2-5	TGTGCCAGCAGCCCCACAAGCGGGGGGGCCATAGAGACCCAGTACTTC	CASSPTSGGAIETQYF
TRBV12-3/TRBV12-4	TRBD1	NA	TRBJ2-7	TGTGCCAGCAGTTTAGCGCGGGACAGGGGTCTCCTCACCTACGAGCAGTACTTC	CASSLARDRGLLTYEQYF
TRBV3-1	NA	many	TRBJ2-2	TGTGCCAGCAGCCATGGGCGGCTGGCCACCGGGGAGCTGTTTTTT	CASSHGRLATGELFF
TRBV15	TRBD1	NA	TRBJ2-3	TGTGCCACCAGTACGGACAGGGCAACGCAGTATTTT	CATSTDRATQYF
TRBV6-2/TRBV6-3	NA	NA	TRBJ1-5	TGTGCCAGCAAAGGTTGGGGCCACGACAATCAGCCCCAGCATTTT	CASKGWGHDNQPQHF
TRBV10-3	TRBD2	few	TRBJ2-1	TGTGCCATCACTCCCGGGACCGGGAGGGATGAGCAGTTCTTC	CAITPGTGRDEQFF
TRBV20-1	NA	few	TRBJ2-1	TGCAGTGCTAGAGTGGAGAGTGAGCAGTTCTTC	CSARVESEQFF
TRBV3-1	NA	many	TRBJ2-3	TGTGCCAGCAGCCAAGAACTAGCCGTTACAGATACGCAGTATTTT	CASSQELAVTDTQYF
TRBV12-5	NA	NA	TRBJ2-7	TGTGCTAGTGGTTTGCCCCGGGGCGGGGTATACGAGCAGTACTTC	CASGLPRGGVYEQYF
TRBV7-9	NA	NA	TRBJ2-1	TGTGCCAGCAGCCTCGCAACCGAGCAGTTCTTC	CASSLATEQFF
TRBV2	NA	many	TRBJ1-1	TGTGCCAGCAGTGAAGGGCAGGGGCCCTTGGACACTGAAGCTTTCTTT	CASSEGQGPLDTEAFF
TRBV4-3	NA	many	TRBJ1-4	TGCGCCAGCAGCCCAAACGAGGGGTCGGGTAATGAAAAACTGTTTTTT	CASSPNEGSGNEKLFF
TRBV19	NA	few	TRBJ1-6	TGTGCCACCTCGGCAGTAGAGGGAGGTAATTCACCCCTCCACTTT	CATSAVEGGNSPLHF
TRBV12-5	TRBD1	many	TRBJ2-3	TGTGCTAGTGGCTCCCTATCCTCCGGGACAGGGTTATCGGATACGCAGTATTTT	CASGSLSSGTGLSDTQYF
TRBV25-1	TRBD1	few	TRBJ2-3	TGTGCCAGCAGTGCTCTAGGGCAGGGGGTGCCCTTCTCTAGCACAGATACGCAGTATTTT	CASSALGQGVPFSSTDTQYF
TRBV5-5	NA	once	TRBJ2-1	TGTGCCAGCAGCCCGTCGGGGGGCCGTTACAATGAGCAGTTCTTC	CASSPSGGRYNEQFF